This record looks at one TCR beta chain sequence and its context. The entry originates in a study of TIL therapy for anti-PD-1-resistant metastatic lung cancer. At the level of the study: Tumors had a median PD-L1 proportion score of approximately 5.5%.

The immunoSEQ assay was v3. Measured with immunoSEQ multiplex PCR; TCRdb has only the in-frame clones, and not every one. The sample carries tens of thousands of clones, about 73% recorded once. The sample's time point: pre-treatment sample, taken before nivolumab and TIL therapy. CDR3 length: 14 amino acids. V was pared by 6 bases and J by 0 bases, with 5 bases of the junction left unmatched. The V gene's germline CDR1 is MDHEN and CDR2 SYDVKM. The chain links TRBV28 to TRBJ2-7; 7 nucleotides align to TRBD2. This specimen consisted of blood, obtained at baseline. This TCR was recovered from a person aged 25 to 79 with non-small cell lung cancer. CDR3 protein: CASRGGFSSYEQYF. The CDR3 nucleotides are TGTGCCAGCAGGGGAGGGTTCAGCTCCTACGAGCAGTACTTC.